This T cell receptor beta chain was identified during a study of CD8 T cells in Susac syndrome. FACS enriched CD8+ TEMRA cells, while bulk CD8+ and CD4+ were negatively isolated. An input of about 0.5 to 1 ug of RNA was subjected to reverse transcription using random hexamers. An immunoSEQ multiplex PCR amplified TCR beta CDR3 over 54 Vbeta and 13 Jbeta. A single record per CDR3 protein comes from TCRdb applying MiXCR to the immunoSEQ multiplex PCR reads. The repertoire holds 110,000 or so distinct CDR3 sequences, with about nine tenths as singletons. V dropped 4 bases and J dropped 2; count of bases not matched to a gene: 6. Germline loops: CDR1 SGDLS, CDR2 YYNGEE. This CDR3 is built from 15 residues.

The rearrangement joins TRBV9 to TRBJ2-5; 9 positions agree with TRBD2. What was sequenced was CD4+ T cells from PBMCs. The source of this sequence is a human donor in good health. CDR3 in DNA: TGTGCCAGCAGCCCCCCTGCGGGGGGGCAAGAGACCCAGTACTTC. Translated, it gives CASSPPAGGQETQYF.